These 32 T cell receptor beta chains share one sample of origin, sequenced in a study of T cell repertoires in cytomegalovirus infection. TCRdb re-called the reads with MiXCR, one entry per CDR3 protein. The sample has about 740,000 distinct CDR3 sequences, less than 40% seen once; the top ten hold 2.5% to 3.5%. Sample: PBMCs. The receptor source for this set is a human donor in good health (CMV status not recorded). Some clones in this sample may be carry-over from other donors' samples.

This clonotype was counted only a few times. V gene TRBV6-1 combines with J gene TRBJ1-6, with D unclear. Per the germline V gene, CDR1 is MNHNS and CDR2 is SASEGT. The CDR3 has 19 residues. Trimming removed 6 bases at V and 0 bases at J, with 21 bases between. The CDR3 DNA sequence: TGTGCCAGCAGACTTTCCTGGGCCCCTCTGAGCTCCTATAATTCACCCCTCCACTTT. Protein sequence: CASRLSWAPLSSYNSPLHF.

The chain joins TRBV5-5 to TRBJ2-6, with 8 bases identical to TRBD1. With V trimmed by 1 base and J by 1 base, 10 bases remained unmatched. The CDR3 is 19 amino acids. CDR1 is SGHKS and CDR2 is YYEKEE in the germline V gene (reference sequence). CDR3 protein: CASSLIGQGTFSGANVLTF. CDR3 coding DNA: TGTGCCAGCAGCTTGATAGGACAGGGAACTTTTTCTGGGGCCAACGTCCTGACTTTC.

This clonotype was counted a few times. V usage is TRBV28 and J usage is TRBJ2-7; D is possibly TRBD1 or TRBD2 (5 bases each). CDR1 and CDR2 from the germline V gene are MDHEN and SYDVKM. The CDR3 loop spans 15 amino acids. The ends were cut back, 3 bases at V and 2 bases at J, with 14 bases in the middle. Here the CDR3 DNA reads TGTGCCAGCAGTTTGCTCCCCGGGACCCCCTACGAGCAGTACTTC. Protein sequence: CASSLLPGTPYEQYF. The whole variable domain, filled in from reference TRBV28 and TRBJ2-7, reads DVKVTQSSRYLVKRTGEKVFLECVQDMDHENMFWYRQDPGLGLRLIYFSYDVKMKEKGDIPEGYSVSREKKERFSLILESASTNQTSMYLCASSLLPGTPYEQYFGPGTRLTVT.

The chain has TRBV4-1 and TRBJ1-2; 9 nucleotides line up with TRBD1. With 5 bases clipped from V and 2 bases from J, the junction kept 18 bases outside the gene matches. CDR3 length: 19 residues. Germline-derived CDR1 and CDR2 are MGHRA and YSYEKL. CDR3 sequence: CASSVRTTPGTGRNYGYTF. The DNA for the CDR3 is TGCGCCAGCAGCGTACGGACTACTCCGGGGACAGGGAGAAACTATGGCTACACCTTC.

The chain couples TRBV11-3 to TRBJ2-3; D may be TRBD2 (6 bases). Deletions cut 5 bases from V and 0 bases from J, with 12 bases between. CDR1 and CDR2 (germline): SGHNT, YENEEA. This CDR3 spans 15 amino acids. The CDR3 is CASSQGSGSTDTQYF. The DNA of the CDR3 is TGTGCCAGCAGCCAAGGCAGCGGGAGCACAGATACGCAGTATTTT.

A remark on this clonotype: Since no conserved phenylalanine or tryptophan closes the CDR3, a read error is the likely cause. This chain joins TRBV12-3 or TRBV12-4 and TRBJ2-7; 7 nucleotides match TRBD2. The CDR3 has 13 amino acids. V was pared by 3 bases and J by 6 bases, with 5 bases of the junction left unmatched. CDR3 bases: TGTGCCAGCAGTTTGGGAGGGATCCCCGAGCAGTACTGC. Translated: CASSLGGIPEQYC.

This sequence joins TRBV27 and TRBJ2-7, with 11 bases fitting TRBD2. The CDR3 extends over 16 amino acids. CDR1 and CDR2 (germline): MNHEY, SMNVEV (reference sequence). V was clipped by 2 bases and J by 5 bases; unmatched bases: 8. CDR3 amino acids: CASSLVGSGGENEQYF. Here the CDR3 DNA reads TGTGCCAGCAGTTTAGTTGGTAGCGGGGGGGAAAACGAGCAGTACTTC.

This clonotype was counted a few times. Germline and junction disagree at one end, which may indicate a read error. The V gene is TRBV19, the J gene TRBJ1-2; D call uncertain. CDR1 is LNHDA and CDR2 is SQIVND in the germline V gene (reference sequence). This CDR3 contains 14 residues. CDR3 coding DNA: TGTGCCATTAGTATACGGGGTCTCAACTATGGCTACACCTTC. This codes for CAISIRGLNYGYTF.

This clonotype was observed many times. The chain employs TRBV19 and TRBJ1-5; TRBD1 matches 9 bases. The CDR3 totals 16 residues. The junction had 13 bases not matched to a gene; V was cut back by 9 bases and J by 4 bases. CDR1 and CDR2 from the germline V gene are LNHDA and SQIVND (reference sequence). The CDR3 DNA follows: TGTGCCAGCAAAGACAGGGGGTTAAACGCGAATCAGCCCCAGCATTTT. Its translation is CASKDRGLNANQPQHF.

The V gene is TRBV20-1, the J gene TRBJ2-7, with TRBD2 as a possible D gene (6 bases). Trimming cost V 3 bases and J 3 bases, with 9 bases left between them. This CDR3 is built from 12 residues. Germline CDR1 is DFQATT and CDR2 is SNEGSKA (reference sequence). In DNA, the CDR3 is TGCAGTGCTAGGGTTAGCGGCTACGAGCAGTACTTC. Residues: CSARVSGYEQYF.

This clonotype was seen ten or more times. This rearrangement joins TRBV7-2 to TRBJ1-5; 10 positions agree with TRBD1. Trimming cost V 5 bases and J 5 bases; bases outside gene matches: 9. The CDR3 contains 16 residues. CDR1 is SGHTA and CDR2 is FQGNSA in the germline V gene. The CDR3 sequence: CASSPWDRGQYQPQHF. For the CDR3, the DNA is TGTGCCAGCAGCCCCTGGGACAGGGGTCAATATCAGCCCCAGCATTTT.

The chain recombines TRBV7-4 with TRBJ1-2; 10 nucleotides align to TRBD1. CDR3 length: 17 amino acids. V shed 5 bases, J shed 4 bases, and the junction held 13 bases outside the gene matches. Germline CDR1 SGHVT, CDR2 SQSDAQ. Written as DNA, the CDR3 is TGTGCCAGCAGCGGCACCGGGACAGGGGCCTCCCTCTATGGCTACACCTTC. This codes for CASSGTGTGASLYGYTF.

In DNA form, the CDR3 reads TGTGCCAGCAGTAAGCGGGGGGAAGAGACCCAGTACTTC. Translation: CASSKRGEETQYF. The chain joins TRBV28 to TRBJ2-5; 9 bases match TRBD2. CDR1 is MDHEN and CDR2 is SYDVKM in the germline V gene. The V gene end was trimmed by 5 bases and the J gene end by 3 bases; junction bases not matched to a gene: 1. The CDR3 is 13 amino acids.

V and J are TRBV7-3 and TRBJ2-3; D is uncertain. The ends were cut back, 0 bases at V and 6 bases at J, with 19 bases in the middle. Per germline, CDR1 SGHTA and CDR2 FQGTGA. There are 17 residues in the CDR3. The CDR3 DNA follows: TGTGCCAGCAGCTTAACAATGCCAGAAGGTTACCAGGATACGCAGTATTTT. This gives the protein CASSLTMPEGYQDTQYF.

This clonotype was observed many times. This chain joins TRBV7-9 and TRBJ2-5; D possibly corresponds to TRBD1 (6 bases). V was cut by 7 bases and J by 1 base, with 16 bases left in between. The CDR3 is 15 residues long. Looked up from germline, CDR1 is SEHNR and CDR2 is FQNEAQ (reference sequence). The CDR3: CASTNPDSFQETQYF. The CDR3 region has the DNA TGTGCCAGCACTAACCCGGACAGTTTCCAAGAGACCCAGTACTTC.

This clonotype was picked up a small number of times. The genes are TRBV7-9 and TRBJ2-3; 7 bases match TRBD2. V was pared by 5 bases and J by 7 bases, with 9 bases of the junction left unmatched. Per the germline V gene, CDR1 is SEHNR and CDR2 is FQNEAQ (reference sequence). This CDR3 spans 14 amino acids. The CDR3 nucleotides read TGTGCCAGCAGCGGCCCACTAGCGTCGAATACGCAGTATTTT. This gives the protein CASSGPLASNTQYF.

This clonotype was seen many times. This sequence joins TRBV27 and TRBJ2-1; D gene uncertain. CDR3 length: 15 residues. V was pared by 3 bases and J by 0 bases, with 9 bases between. The germline V gene encodes CDR1 MNHEY and CDR2 SMNVEV (reference sequence). The CDR3 nucleotides are TGTGCCAGCAGTTTCAGAGGAAGCTCCTACAATGAGCAGTTCTTC. This codes for CASSFRGSSYNEQFF.

The CDR3 here is CASSIGLWAVHYTF. CDR3 DNA: TGTGCCAGCAGTATCGGATTGTGGGCCGTTCACTACACCTTC. This chain uses TRBV12-3 or TRBV12-4 with TRBJ1-2; D not resolved. V shed 5 bases and J shed 10 bases, with 20 bases lying between them. This CDR3 spans 14 amino acids.

The chain is built from TRBV7-3 and TRBJ2-3; TRBD2 matches 8 bases. Germline V gives CDR1 SGHTA, CDR2 FQGTGA. V lost 6 bases to trimming and J lost 4 bases; unmatched junction nucleotides: 9. This CDR3 has 15 amino acids. The CDR3 bases are TGTGCCAGCAGTCGGGGGGGCCGGAGCGCAGATACGCAGTATTTT. Protein sequence: CASSRGGRSADTQYF.

This clonotype came up a few times. The chain joins TRBV12-3 or TRBV12-4 to TRBJ1-1; D gene ambiguous. The CDR3 runs 14 residues. The germline V and J ends were trimmed by 6 bases and 4 bases, with 15 bases remaining between them. CDR3 protein: CASSHSGEVTEAFF. CDR3 nucleotides: TGTGCCAGCAGCCATTCCGGGGAAGTCACTGAAGCTTTCTTT.

Many counts were recorded for this clonotype. The chain is built from TRBV7-2 and TRBJ1-5, with no clear D. V was shortened by 1 base and J by 0 bases, with 13 bases between the two germline ends. There are 17 residues in the CDR3. Germline V gives CDR1 SGHTA, CDR2 FQGNSA. The CDR3 DNA is TGTGCCAGCAGCTTAGTAGTCTCCACGGATAGCAATCAGCCCCAGCATTTT. Amino acids: CASSLVVSTDSNQPQHF.

This sequence joins TRBV7-3 and TRBJ2-3, with D maybe TRBD2 (5 bases). The CDR3 contains 15 residues. The V end lost 2 bases, the J end lost 2 bases, and 11 bases lay between the germline ends. Germline CDR1 and CDR2: SGHTA and FQGTGA. CDR3 sequence (DNA): TGTGCCAGCAGCTTATCGACTACGTCCACAGATACGCAGTATTTT. Translation: CASSLSTTSTDTQYF.

The gene calls are TRBV7-9 and TRBJ1-4; D perhaps matches TRBD1 (6 bases). The CDR3 length is 15 residues. CDR1 SEHNR and CDR2 FQNEAQ come from the germline V gene (reference sequence). V lost 5 bases to trimming and J lost 0 bases, with 10 bases between them. Here the CDR3 reads CASSVRQATNEKLFF. The CDR3 nucleotides read TGTGCCAGCAGCGTCCGACAGGCAACTAATGAAAAACTGTTTTTT.

There are a few counts of this clonotype. The gene calls are TRBV7-9 and TRBJ2-3; D remains unclear. V was shortened by 3 bases and J by 1 base, with 23 bases between the two germline ends. Germline-derived CDR1 and CDR2 are SEHNR and FQNEAQ (reference sequence). The length of the CDR3 is 19 residues. The CDR3 nucleotides are TGTGCCAGCAGCTTCCAGCCCTGGGGTGGTATGACTGGCACAGATACGCAGTATTTT. Its translation is CASSFQPWGGMTGTDTQYF.

The chain links TRBV19 to TRBJ2-1, with 13 bases matching TRBD2. V dropped 1 base and J dropped 4; count of bases not matched to a gene: 4. CDR1 is LNHDA and CDR2 is SQIVND in the germline V gene (reference sequence). This CDR3 has 17 residues. In DNA, the CDR3 is TGTGCCAGTAGTATAGCGACTAGCGGGGGGACGTACAATGAGCAGTTCTTC. Encoded protein: CASSIATSGGTYNEQFF.

This clonotype was found many times. This sequence joins TRBV10-2 and TRBJ2-5; TRBD1 agrees at 7 bases. This CDR3 has 14 amino acids. With 6 bases clipped from V and 5 bases from J, the junction kept 9 bases outside the gene matches. CDR1 WSHSY and CDR2 SAAADI come from the germline V gene. The CDR3 DNA reads TGCGCCAGCAGGAAAGACAGGGCCCTTGAGACCCAGTACTTC. This encodes CASRKDRALETQYF.

V gene TRBV20-1 combines with J gene TRBJ2-7, with D tentatively TRBD2 (6 bases). The V and J ends lost 3 bases and 10 bases respectively, with 16 bases between them. The CDR3 has 12 residues. From germline, CDR1 is DFQATT and CDR2 SNEGSKA (reference sequence). DNA for the CDR3: TGCAGTGCTAGTGCTGGCGGGGAGCCCCAGTACTTC. Protein product: CSASAGGEPQYF.

The rearrangement links TRBV28 to TRBJ1-4; D call uncertain. This CDR3 is built from 15 residues. With 7 bases removed from V and 2 bases from J, the gap between germline ends came to 14 bases. Looked up from germline, CDR1 is MDHEN and CDR2 is SYDVKM. The CDR3 DNA reads as TGTGCCAGCATCGGCTCCTTTGGCACTAATGAAAAACTGTTTTTT. Its translation: CASIGSFGTNEKLFF. The variable domain in full, with the rest retrieved from reference TRBV28 and TRBJ1-4, is DVKVTQSSRYLVKRTGEKVFLECVQDMDHENMFWYRQDPGLGLRLIYFSYDVKMKEKGDIPEGYSVSREKKERFSLILESASTNQTSMYLCASIGSFGTNEKLFFGSGTQLSVL.

V gene TRBV5-6 combines with J gene TRBJ1-5, with no clear D. Germline V gene data show CDR1 as SGHDT and CDR2 as YYEEEE. V lost 0 bases to trimming and J lost 0 bases, with 7 bases between them. This CDR3 has 15 amino acids. In DNA form, the CDR3 reads TGTGCCAGCAGCTTGGAAGGGAGTAGCAATCAGCCCCAGCATTTT. It specifies CASSLEGSSNQPQHF.

In its sample, this clonotype was seen a few times. V gene TRBV28 combines with J gene TRBJ1-2, with a possible D match to TRBD1 (5 bases). Trimming removed 6 bases at V and 4 bases at J, with 18 bases between. The CDR3 contains 15 residues. The V gene's germline CDR1 is MDHEN and CDR2 SYDVKM. Written as DNA, the CDR3 is TGTGCCAGCAGCCTAAGAAACAGGTCAGGCTATGGCTACACCTTC. It codes for CASSLRNRSGYGYTF.

This clonotype showed up just a few times. The rearrangement uses TRBV7-2 and TRBJ2-7; TRBD2 aligns across 11 bases. The J segment lost 0 bases and the V segment lost 5 bases, leaving 12 bases of the junction unmatched. The CDR3 length is 18 residues. CDR1 and CDR2 (germline): SGHTA, FQGNSA. CDR3 sequence reads: CASSTGLADLRDSYEQYF. The CDR3 DNA reads TGTGCCAGCAGCACGGGACTAGCGGACCTTAGGGACTCCTACGAGCAGTACTTC.

This clonotype has more than one count but fewer than ten. The chain couples TRBV6-5 to TRBJ1-2; D is perhaps TRBD1 (6 bases). The CDR3 sequence is 14 residues long. Germline CDR1 is MNHEY and CDR2 is SVGAGI. The V end lost 2 bases, the J end lost 7 bases, and 14 bases lay between the germline ends. CDR3 nucleotide sequence: TGTGCCAGCAGTTACGTGGGGGCGGCGGGTGGCTACACCTTC. As protein: CASSYVGAAGGYTF.